Following are 20 T cell receptor beta chains from one sample sequenced in a study of blood T cell repertoires in COVID-19. The method was immunoSEQ multiplex PCR; TCRdb's version includes in-frame clones alone and lacks a portion of them. The data contain around 170,000 clones, approximately 85% of them singletons. Sequencing used PBMCs or T cells enriched from blood (not recorded which). The receptors were sampled from a woman aged 25 to 45 who had recovered from COVID-19.

This chain links TRBV14 with TRBJ1-1; D unclear. Germline assignment: CDR1 SGHDN and CDR2 FVKESK. Trimming left V 3 bases short and J 11 bases short, with 10 bases between. This CDR3 has 11 amino acids. The CDR3 region is CASSQGPKAFF. The CDR3 bases are TGTGCCAGCAGCCAGGGCCCTAAGGCTTTCTTT.

In regard to this clone: Other nucleotide sequences from this sample produce the same CDR3. CDR3 in DNA: TGTGCCAGCAGTTTGATACAGGGGTACGAGCAGTACTTC. It codes for CASSLIQGYEQYF. The chain is built from TRBV27 and TRBJ2-7; 7 bases map to TRBD1. This CDR3 has 13 amino acids. Germline CDR1 MNHEY, CDR2 SMNVEV (reference sequence). The J segment lost 4 bases and the V segment lost 3 bases, leaving 3 bases of the junction unmatched.

J is TRBJ2-2 and V is TRBV28; 14 positions match TRBD2. The length of the CDR3 is 17 residues. The V segment lost 6 bases and the J segment 6 bases; nucleotides outside the gene matches: 9. The germline V gene encodes CDR1 MDHEN and CDR2 SYDVKM. The CDR3 reads CASRQTGLAGVAGELFF. Written as DNA, the CDR3 is TGTGCCAGCAGACAGACGGGACTAGCGGGAGTTGCCGGGGAGCTGTTTTTT.

The CDR3, as DNA: TGTGCCAGCAGCTTAGAGTTCAGGATAGCAACTAATGAAAAACTGTTTTTT. Residues: CASSLEFRIATNEKLFF. This chain connects TRBV11-2 to TRBJ1-4; D is uncertain. The CDR3 contains 17 residues. Trimming pared 0 bases from V and 0 bases from J, leaving 11 bases between. Germline values: CDR1 SGHAT, CDR2 FQNNGV. The variable domain in full, with the rest retrieved from reference TRBV11-2 and TRBJ1-4, is EAGVAQSPRYKIIEKRQSVAFWCNPISGHATLYWYQQILGQGPKLLIQFQNNGVVDDSQLPKDRFSAERLKGVDSTLKIQPAKLEDSAVYLCASSLEFRIATNEKLFFGSGTQLSVL.

Comment on this clone: An end of the junction does not agree with germline; a read error may underlie this. This chain joins TRBV6-1 and TRBJ2-7; tentative D call: TRBD1 (6 bases). The CDR3 consists of 14 residues. Germline CDR1 and CDR2: MNHNS and SASEGT. The CDR3 coding sequence is TGTGCCAGCAGAGAAGGACAGTTCGGTAGGGAGCAGTACTTC. As protein: CASREGQFGREQYF.

A few counts support this clone. The chain uses TRBV19 and TRBJ2-1; possibly TRBD2 for D (6 bases). The CDR3 totals 11 residues. The germline V gene has CDR1 LNHDA and CDR2 SQIVND (reference sequence). The V and J ends lost 5 bases and 10 bases respectively, with 9 bases between them. CDR3 region: CASSSSAEQFF. Here the CDR3 DNA reads TGTGCCAGTAGTTCTAGCGCGGAGCAGTTCTTC.

The DNA of the CDR3 is TGTGCCAGCAGCTTGGGGGTCGGCAGGGATGAAGAGACCCAGTACTTC. The encoded protein is CASSLGVGRDEETQYF. The chain carries TRBV5-6 and TRBJ2-5; maybe TRBD1 (5 bases). With 0 bases removed from V and 3 bases from J, the gap between germline ends came to 15 bases. The CDR3 contains 16 residues. Germline CDR1 and CDR2: SGHDT and YYEEEE.

This clone was counted a few times. The rearrangement uses TRBV4-1 and TRBJ1-2, with D maybe TRBD1 (6 bases). V lost 1 base to trimming and J lost 5 bases, with 11 bases between them. Germline V gives CDR1 MGHRA, CDR2 YSYEKL. This CDR3 comprises 14 residues. The CDR3 loop is CASSQARGHYGYTF. The CDR3 DNA sequence: TGCGCCAGCAGCCAAGCCAGGGGCCATTATGGCTACACCTTC.

The chain recombines TRBV29-1 with TRBJ2-2; 7 positions agree with TRBD1. The CDR3 loop spans 12 amino acids. The germline V gene has CDR1 SQVTM and CDR2 ANQGSEA. Trimming took 6 bases from V and 9 from J; bases not matched to a gene: 7. The CDR3 protein is CSVDQQGWELFF. CDR3 DNA: TGCAGCGTAGACCAACAGGGGTGGGAGCTGTTTTTT.

The rearrangement joins TRBV6-1 to TRBJ2-5; 9 bases align to TRBD2. Germline CDR1 MNHNS, CDR2 SASEGT. The CDR3 has 17 residues. J was trimmed by 0 bases and V by 3 bases; bases with no gene match: 8. The CDR3 nucleotides are TGTGCCAGCAGTGAGGGTCTACTAGCGGGCCACCAAGAGACCCAGTACTTC. It encodes CASSEGLLAGHQETQYF.

This rearrangement joins TRBV7-2 to TRBJ1-1, with D tentatively TRBD1 (5 bases). The germline V and J ends were trimmed by 5 bases and 1 base, with 8 bases remaining between them. Germline CDR1 SGHTA, CDR2 FQGNSA. This CDR3 has 13 residues. CDR3 in amino acids: CASSGGWNTEAFF. The CDR3 DNA reads as TGTGCCAGCAGCGGGGGGTGGAACACTGAAGCTTTCTTT.

V gene TRBV29-1 combines with J gene TRBJ2-7, with D tentatively TRBD2 (6 bases). V was pared by 6 bases and J by 0 bases, with 15 bases between. This CDR3 is 14 amino acids long. CDR1 is SQVTM, CDR2 ANQGSEA, per germline. CDR3 region: CSVREVLSSYEQYF. The CDR3 nucleotides read TGCAGCGTCAGGGAGGTGTTAAGCTCCTACGAGCAGTACTTC.

The rearrangement joins TRBV7-2 to TRBJ2-1, with 10 bases matching TRBD1. The germline CDR1 and CDR2 sequences are SGHTA and FQGNSA. This CDR3 spans 14 amino acids. V dropped 7 bases and J dropped 2; count of bases not matched to a gene: 2. The CDR3 sequence: CASNGQGAYNEQFF. For the CDR3, the DNA is TGTGCCAGCAACGGACAGGGGGCCTACAATGAGCAGTTCTTC.

The chain employs TRBV15 and TRBJ2-1; 7 positions match TRBD2. The CDR3 totals 14 residues. J lost 1 base, V lost 6 bases, and 3 bases had no gene match. Germline CDR1 reads LNHNV; CDR2 reads YYDKDF (reference sequence). The DNA for the CDR3 is TGTGCCACCAGATCTAGCGGATCCTACAATGAGCAGTTCTTC. This gives the protein CATRSSGSYNEQFF.

This chain links TRBV5-1 with TRBJ2-1, with TRBD2 matching 9 bases. This CDR3 has 18 amino acids. After removal of 3 bases from V and 5 bases from J, the junction contained 15 bases not matched to a gene. The V gene's germline CDR1 is SGHRS and CDR2 YFSETQ. CDR3 in amino acids: CASSSIPPPGLADNEQFF. The CDR3, as DNA: TGCGCCAGCAGCTCCATTCCTCCCCCGGGACTAGCAGACAATGAGCAGTTCTTC.

The chain uses TRBV18 and TRBJ1-1, with 8 bases fitting TRBD1. V shed 2 bases and J 5 bases; nucleotides not matched to a gene: 10. Germline CDR1 is KGHSH and CDR2 is LQKENI. This CDR3 has 16 amino acids. CDR3 DNA: TGTGCCAGCTCACCATTCAACGGCAGGGGGCAAACTGAAGCTTTCTTT. Amino acid sequence: CASSPFNGRGQTEAFF.

The chain is built from TRBV3-1 (or the pseudogene TRBV3-2) and TRBJ2-7; TRBD2 agrees at 7 bases. CDR3 size: 16 residues. After removal of 4 bases from V and 6 bases from J, the junction contained 15 bases not matched to a gene. Germline assignment: CDR1 LGHDT and CDR2 YNNKEL (reference sequence). CDR3 bases: TGTGCCAGCAGCCTCTCCGGGACCAATACGGGGGGCGAGCAGTACTTC. Its protein is CASSLSGTNTGGEQYF.

J is TRBJ2-3 and V is TRBV9; 9 bases are a match to TRBD2. Germline V gene sequence: CDR1 SGDLS, CDR2 YYNGEE. The CDR3 has 15 amino acids. The V and J ends lost 5 bases and 8 bases, in that order; junction bases with no gene match: 12. The CDR3 nucleotides read TGTGCCAGCAGTAATAGCGGGAGCTTCACGGGTACGCAGTATTTT. Encoded protein: CASSNSGSFTGTQYF.

The chain is built from TRBV6-1 and TRBJ1-3, with D possibly TRBD1 on 6 matching bases. This CDR3 has 18 amino acids. V lost 2 bases, J lost 0 bases, and 17 bases lay in between. Looked up from germline, CDR1 is MNHNS and CDR2 is SASEGT. DNA of the CDR3: TGTGCCAGCAGTGAATCCCTCTCCAGGGGAGCCTCTGGAAACACCATATATTTT. Residues: CASSESLSRGASGNTIYF.

The V and J genes are TRBV27 and TRBJ2-7; TRBD1 is a possible D gene (6 bases). There are 13 residues in the CDR3. Germline V gene sequence: CDR1 MNHEY, CDR2 SMNVEV (reference sequence). The V end was cut by 5 bases, the J end by 4 bases, with 12 bases between. The CDR3 DNA is TGTGCCAGCAGTGTTCAACAGGGATACGAGCAGTACTTC. This sequence encodes CASSVQQGYEQYF.